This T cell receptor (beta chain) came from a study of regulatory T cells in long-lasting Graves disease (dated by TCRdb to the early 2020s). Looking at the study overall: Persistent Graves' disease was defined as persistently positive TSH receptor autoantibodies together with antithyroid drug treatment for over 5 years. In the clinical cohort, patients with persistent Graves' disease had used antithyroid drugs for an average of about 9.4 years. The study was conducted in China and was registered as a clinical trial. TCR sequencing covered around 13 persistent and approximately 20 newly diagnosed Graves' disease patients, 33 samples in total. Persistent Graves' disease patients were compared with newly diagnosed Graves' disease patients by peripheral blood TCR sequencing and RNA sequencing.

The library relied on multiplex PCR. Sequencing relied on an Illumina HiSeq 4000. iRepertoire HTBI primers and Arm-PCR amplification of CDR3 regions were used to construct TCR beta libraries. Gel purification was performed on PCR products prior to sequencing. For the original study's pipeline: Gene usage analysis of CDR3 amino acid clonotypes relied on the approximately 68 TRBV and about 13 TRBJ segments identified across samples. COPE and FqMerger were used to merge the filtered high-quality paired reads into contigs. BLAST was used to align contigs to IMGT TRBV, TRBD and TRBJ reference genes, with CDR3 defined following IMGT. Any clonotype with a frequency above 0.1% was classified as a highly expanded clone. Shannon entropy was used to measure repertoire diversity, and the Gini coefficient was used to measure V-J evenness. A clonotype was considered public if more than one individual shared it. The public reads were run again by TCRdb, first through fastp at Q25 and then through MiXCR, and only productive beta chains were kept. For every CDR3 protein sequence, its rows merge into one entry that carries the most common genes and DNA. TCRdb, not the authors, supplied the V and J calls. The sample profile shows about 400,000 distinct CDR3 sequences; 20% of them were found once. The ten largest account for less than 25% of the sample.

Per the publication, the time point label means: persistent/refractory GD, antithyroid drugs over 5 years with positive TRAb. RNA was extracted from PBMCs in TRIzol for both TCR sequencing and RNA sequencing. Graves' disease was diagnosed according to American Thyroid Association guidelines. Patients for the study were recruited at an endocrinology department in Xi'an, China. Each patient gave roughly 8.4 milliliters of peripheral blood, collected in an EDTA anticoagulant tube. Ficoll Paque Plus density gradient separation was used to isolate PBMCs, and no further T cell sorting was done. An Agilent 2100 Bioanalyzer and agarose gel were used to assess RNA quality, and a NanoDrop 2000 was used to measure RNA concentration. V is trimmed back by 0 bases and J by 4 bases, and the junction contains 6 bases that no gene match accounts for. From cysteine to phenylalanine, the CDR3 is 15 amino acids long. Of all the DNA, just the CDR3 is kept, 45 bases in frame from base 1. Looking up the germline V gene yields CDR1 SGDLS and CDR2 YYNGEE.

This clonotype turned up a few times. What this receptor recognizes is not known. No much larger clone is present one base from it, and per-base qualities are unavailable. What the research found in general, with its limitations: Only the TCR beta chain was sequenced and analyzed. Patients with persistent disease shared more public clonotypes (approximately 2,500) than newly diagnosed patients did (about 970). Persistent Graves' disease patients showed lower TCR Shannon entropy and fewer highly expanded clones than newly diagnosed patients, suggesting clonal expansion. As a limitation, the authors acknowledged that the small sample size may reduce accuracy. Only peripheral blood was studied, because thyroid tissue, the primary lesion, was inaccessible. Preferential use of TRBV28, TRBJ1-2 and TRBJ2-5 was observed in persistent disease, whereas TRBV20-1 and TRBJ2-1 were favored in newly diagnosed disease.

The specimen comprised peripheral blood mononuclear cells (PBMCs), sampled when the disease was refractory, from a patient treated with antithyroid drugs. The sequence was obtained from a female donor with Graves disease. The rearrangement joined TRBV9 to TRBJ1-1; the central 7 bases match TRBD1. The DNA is TGTGCCAGCAGCGTAGTAATTCCAGGGGGCACTGAAGCTTTCTTT. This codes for CASSVVIPGGTEAFF.